These 15 T cell receptor beta chains share one sample of origin, sequenced in a study of neoadjuvant anti-PD-1 for oral cavity cancer. The table came from immunoSEQ multiplex PCR; TCRdb's copy has only in-frame clones and leaves some out. The sample yields about 7,200 clones, 50% to 75% seen once. Here the sequenced sample was tumor tissue, taken before nivolumab (anti-PD-1) treatment. The source of these receptors is a person between 40 and 85 years old with oral cavity squamous cell carcinoma.

This chain joins TRBV7-7 and TRBJ2-5, with a possible D match to TRBD2 (6 bases). V shed 5 bases and J shed 5 bases, with 18 bases lying between them. This CDR3 is 15 amino acids long. From germline, CDR1 is SSHAT and CDR2 FNYEAQ (reference sequence). In DNA form, the CDR3 reads TGTGCCAGCAGCCCGGACGGATCGGGGGTTGAGACCCAGTACTTC. Protein product: CASSPDGSGVETQYF.

This clone was found a few times. The J gene is TRBJ1-1, the V gene TRBV6-1; D not resolved. The CDR3 sequence is 15 residues long. V was clipped by 1 base and J by 0 bases, with 9 bases between them. CDR1 and CDR2 (germline): MNHNS, SASEGT. The CDR3 DNA is TGTGCCAGCAGTGAAGACAACAGACTGAACACTGAAGCTTTCTTT. Translating it yields CASSEDNRLNTEAFF.

This CDR3 reads CASSLRGLAGDNEQFF. The DNA of the CDR3 is TGTGCCAGCAGCTTGAGGGGCCTAGCGGGAGACAATGAGCAGTTCTTC. The J gene is TRBJ2-1, the V gene TRBV5-4; 10 bases agree with TRBD2. The CDR3 contains 16 residues. Germline CDR1 is SGHNT and CDR2 is YYREEE (reference sequence). V shed 1 base, J shed 5 bases, and the junction held 6 bases outside the gene matches.

The gene calls are TRBV7-3 and TRBJ2-2; the D call may be TRBD1 or TRBD2 (6 bases each). The V end lost 8 bases, the J end lost 6 bases, and 13 bases lay between the germline ends. The germline gives CDR1 SGHTA, CDR2 FQGTGA. This CDR3 is 13 amino acids long. CDR3 amino acids: CASGGGGSGELFF. CDR3 bases: TGTGCCAGCGGGGGCGGAGGGTCCGGGGAGCTGTTTTTT.

The chain uses TRBV29-1 and TRBJ2-5; 9 positions agree with TRBD1. CDR1 SQVTM and CDR2 ANQGSEA come from the germline V gene. The CDR3 contains 14 residues. Trimming at V came to 7 bases and at J to 2 bases, leaving 8 bases not matched to a gene. For the CDR3, the DNA is TGCAGCGGTCGGACAGGGGCCTCACAAGAGACCCAGTACTTC. Amino acid sequence: CSGRTGASQETQYF.

The V call is TRBV7-8, the J call TRBJ2-1; 8 nucleotides match TRBD2. CDR3 length equals 18 residues. Germline-derived CDR1 and CDR2 are SGHVS and FQNEAQ. The V segment lost 1 base and the J segment 7 bases; nucleotides outside the gene matches: 15. The CDR3 coding sequence is TGTGCCAGCAGCTTAGTTTTTGGTCGAGCGGGAGTAGAAAATGAGCAGTTCTTC. Protein product: CASSLVFGRAGVENEQFF. Complete variable domain (other parts from reference TRBV7-8 and TRBJ2-1): GAGVSQSPRYKVAKRGQDVALRCDPISGHVSLFWYQQALGQGPEFLTYFQNEAQLDKSGLPSDRFFAERPEGSVSTLKIQRTQQEDSAVYLCASSLVFGRAGVENEQFFGPGTRLTVL.

This sequence joins TRBV5-1 and TRBJ1-2; D might be TRBD1 (5 bases). The CDR3 totals 14 residues. The germline V gene encodes CDR1 SGHRS and CDR2 YFSETQ. Trimming removed 3 bases from V and 6 bases from J, with 15 bases in between. CDR3 region: CASSSLRGIDGYTF. CDR3 coding DNA: TGCGCCAGCAGCTCCCTCCGGGGGATCGATGGCTACACCTTC. Combining the CDR3 with reference TRBV5-1 and TRBJ1-2 gives the whole variable domain KAGVTQTPRYLIKTRGQQVTLSCSPISGHRSVSWYQQTPGQGLQFLFEYFSETQRNKGNFPGRFSGRQFSNSRSEMNVSTLELGDSALYLCASSSLRGIDGYTFGSGTRLTVV.

This clone was found a few times. The chain employs TRBV13 and TRBJ1-3; no definite D call. Trimming removed 5 bases from V and 4 bases from J, with 12 bases in between. The CDR3 runs 14 residues. Germline V gene data show CDR1 as PRHDT and CDR2 as FYEKMQ (reference sequence). The DNA for the CDR3 is TGTGCCAGCAGCCTCCTGGCGGGGGGAAACACCATATATTTT. Translation: CASSLLAGGNTIYF.

By share, this clone counts as medium-sized. The V call is TRBV13, the J call TRBJ1-6, with D possibly being TRBD1 (5 bases). The CDR3 totals 15 residues. Per germline, CDR1 PRHDT and CDR2 FYEKMQ (reference sequence). Trimming cost V 3 bases and J 7 bases, with 13 bases left between them. The CDR3 DNA reads TGTGCCAGCAGCTTCTCGGGGGGTAAAAATTCACCCCTCCACTTT. This translates into CASSFSGGKNSPLHF.

The chain carries TRBV18 and TRBJ2-1; unclear D gene. The CDR3 runs to 15 residues. In germline, CDR1 is KGHSH, CDR2 LQKENI. The V end was cut by 6 bases, the J end by 0 bases, with 12 bases between. The CDR3 DNA reads as TGTGCCAGCTCCCCTGGGAAGAGCTCCTACAATGAGCAGTTCTTC. As protein: CASSPGKSSYNEQFF.

This rearrangement joins TRBV7-8 to TRBJ1-1; the D gene is possibly TRBD1 (5 bases). The CDR3 extends over 11 amino acids. V was cut by 5 bases and J by 10 bases, with 11 bases left in between. Per the germline V gene, CDR1 is SGHVS and CDR2 is FQNEAQ. CDR3 loop: CASSQGRGAFF. The CDR3 DNA is TGTGCCAGCAGCCAAGGGAGGGGAGCTTTCTTT.

The genes are TRBV6-5 and TRBJ1-6, with D possibly being TRBD1 (5 bases). V was shortened by 5 bases and J by 10 bases, with 12 bases between the two germline ends. Germline assignment: CDR1 MNHEY and CDR2 SVGAGI. The CDR3 totals 13 residues. The CDR3 DNA sequence: TGTGCCAGCAGTATCCGGGGCTGGTCACCCCTCCACTTT. Residues: CASSIRGWSPLHF.

This chain uses TRBV6-6 with TRBJ2-7, with D possibly called TRBD1 or TRBD2 (6 bases each). Germline V gene data show CDR1 as MNHNY and CDR2 as SVGAGI (reference sequence). This CDR3 contains 15 residues. Trimming cost V 2 bases and J 2 bases, with 13 bases left between them. This CDR3 is CASSYQQGGTYEQYF. CDR3 DNA sequence: TGTGCCAGCAGTTACCAACAGGGAGGTACCTACGAGCAGTACTTC.

This clone has just a few counts. The CDR3 coding sequence is TGTGCCAGCAGCTATTATCAGGGGGCGAGCACCGGGGAGCTGTTTTTT. Protein product: CASSYYQGASTGELFF. The chain carries TRBV9 and TRBJ2-2; 8 bases align to TRBD1. The V and J ends lost 4 bases and 4 bases, in that order; junction bases with no gene match: 9. The CDR3 spans 16 residues. Per germline, CDR1 SGDLS and CDR2 YYNGEE.

CDR3 sequence (DNA): TGTGCCAGCAGCTTATCTGGGGCGGGGACCGGGGAGCTGTTTTTT. The encoded protein is CASSLSGAGTGELFF. The rearrangement joins TRBV7-8 to TRBJ2-2; maybe TRBD2 (6 bases). The CDR3 is made up of 15 amino acids. V was trimmed by 2 bases and J by 5 bases, leaving 12 bases between them. The germline V gene has CDR1 SGHVS and CDR2 FQNEAQ.